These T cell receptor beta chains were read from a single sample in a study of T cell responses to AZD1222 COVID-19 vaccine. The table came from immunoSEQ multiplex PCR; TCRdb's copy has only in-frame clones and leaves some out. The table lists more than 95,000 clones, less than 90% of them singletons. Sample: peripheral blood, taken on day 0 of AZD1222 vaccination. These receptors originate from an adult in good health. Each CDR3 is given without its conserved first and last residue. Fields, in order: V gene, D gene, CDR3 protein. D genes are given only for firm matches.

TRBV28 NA ASRRPGGDTEAF
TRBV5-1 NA ASSSQGQNTGELF
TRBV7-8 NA ASSFVGGEYEQY
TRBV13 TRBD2 ASSSRLAGRQETQY
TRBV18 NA ASKKGPQWGSGPYEQY
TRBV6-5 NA ASHQNTGELF
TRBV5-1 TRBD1 ASSLFKGQGYTDTQY
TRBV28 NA ASSLGATTNEKLF
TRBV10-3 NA VVSSDKNTGELF
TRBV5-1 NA ASSFGGADTQY
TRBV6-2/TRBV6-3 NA ASSTYWGNTEAF
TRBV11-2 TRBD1 ASSDRGYGYT
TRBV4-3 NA ASSQAGRELNTEAF
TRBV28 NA ASSLFSGTRYTGELF
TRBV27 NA ASSPTGYQPQH
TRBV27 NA ASSLSDGHEQY
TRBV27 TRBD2 ASSWQTGTSGTYEQY
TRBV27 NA ASRDVRNTEAF
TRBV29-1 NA SAPIRGYSYEQY
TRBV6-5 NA ACQAGGAYQETQY
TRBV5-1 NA ASSGGSTNEKLF
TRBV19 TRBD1 ASNADRAGGPQH
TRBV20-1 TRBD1 SASPNQGAGGYT
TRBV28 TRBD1 ASTAGGDYGYT
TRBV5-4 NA ASSLGRNQPQH
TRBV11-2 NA ASSPGARVTEYNEQF
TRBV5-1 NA ASSLEAGMAYGYT
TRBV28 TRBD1 ASTLSRTGSRSPLH